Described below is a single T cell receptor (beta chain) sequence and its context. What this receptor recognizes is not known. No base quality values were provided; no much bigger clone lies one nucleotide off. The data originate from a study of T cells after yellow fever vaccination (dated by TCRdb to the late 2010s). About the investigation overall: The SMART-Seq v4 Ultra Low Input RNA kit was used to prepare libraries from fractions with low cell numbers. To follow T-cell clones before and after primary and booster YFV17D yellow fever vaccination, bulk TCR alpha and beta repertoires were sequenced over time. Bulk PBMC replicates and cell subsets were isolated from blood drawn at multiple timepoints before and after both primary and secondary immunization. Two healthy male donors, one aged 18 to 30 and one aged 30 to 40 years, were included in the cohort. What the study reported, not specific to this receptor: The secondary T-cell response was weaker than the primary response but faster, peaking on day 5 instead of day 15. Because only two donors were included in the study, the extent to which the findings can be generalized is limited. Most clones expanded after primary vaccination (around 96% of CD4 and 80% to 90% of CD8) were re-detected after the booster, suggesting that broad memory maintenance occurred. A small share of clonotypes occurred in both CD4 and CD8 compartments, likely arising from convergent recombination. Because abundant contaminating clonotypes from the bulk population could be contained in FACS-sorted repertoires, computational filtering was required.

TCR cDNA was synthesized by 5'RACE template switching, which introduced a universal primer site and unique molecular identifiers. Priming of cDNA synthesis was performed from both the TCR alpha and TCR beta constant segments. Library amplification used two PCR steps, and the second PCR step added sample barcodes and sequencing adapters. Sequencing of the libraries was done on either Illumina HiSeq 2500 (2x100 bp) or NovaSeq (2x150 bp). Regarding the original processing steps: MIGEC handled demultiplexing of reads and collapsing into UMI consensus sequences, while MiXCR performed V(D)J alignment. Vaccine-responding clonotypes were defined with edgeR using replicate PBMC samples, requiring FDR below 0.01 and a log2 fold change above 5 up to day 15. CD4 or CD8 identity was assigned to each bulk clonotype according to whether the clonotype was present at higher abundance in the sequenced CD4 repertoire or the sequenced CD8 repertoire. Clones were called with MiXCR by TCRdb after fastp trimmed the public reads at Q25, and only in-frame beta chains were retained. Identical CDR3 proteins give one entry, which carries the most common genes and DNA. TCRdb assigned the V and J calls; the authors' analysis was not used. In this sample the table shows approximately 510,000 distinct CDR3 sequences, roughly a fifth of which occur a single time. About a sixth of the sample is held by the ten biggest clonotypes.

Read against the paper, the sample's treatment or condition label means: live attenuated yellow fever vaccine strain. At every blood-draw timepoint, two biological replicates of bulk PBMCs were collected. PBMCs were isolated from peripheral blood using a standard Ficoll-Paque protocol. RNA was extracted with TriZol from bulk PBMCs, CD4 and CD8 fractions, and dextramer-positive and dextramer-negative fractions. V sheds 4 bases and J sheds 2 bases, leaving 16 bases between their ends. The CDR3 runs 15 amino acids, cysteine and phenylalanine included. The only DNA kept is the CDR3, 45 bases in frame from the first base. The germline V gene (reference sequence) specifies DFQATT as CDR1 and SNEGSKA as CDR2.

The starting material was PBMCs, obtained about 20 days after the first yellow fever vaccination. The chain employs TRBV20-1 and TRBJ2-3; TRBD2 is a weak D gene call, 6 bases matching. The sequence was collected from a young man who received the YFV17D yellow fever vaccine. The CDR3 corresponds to CSATTRWGDTDTQYF. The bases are TGCAGTGCTACCACTAGATGGGGGGACACAGATACGCAGTATTTT.